Presented here are 24 T cell receptor beta chains from one specimen sequenced in a study of cytomegalovirus exposure and HLA in healthy donors. Clones were sequenced by immunoSEQ multiplex PCR, and TCRdb holds only the in-frame ones, with some missing. The sample lists under 200,000 clones, around 85% seen once, with roughly 5.8% in the top ten. The sequenced sample consisted of PBMCs. Receptors were obtained from a woman aged 25-40 years in good health and CMV-seronegative.

The chain links TRBV7-3 to TRBJ2-1, with a weak D call TRBD1 (5 bases). Germline V gene lookup returns CDR1 SGHTA and CDR2 FQGTGA. The CDR3 runs 12 residues. Trimming pared 4 bases from V and 9 bases from J, leaving 10 bases between. The CDR3 DNA reads as TGTGCCAGCAGCTCCCAAAGGGGTGAGCAGTTCTTC. Protein: CASSSQRGEQFF.

The chain is built from TRBV19 and TRBJ1-3; D gene ambiguous. The CDR3 runs to 15 residues. Trimming took 5 bases from V and 1 from J, leaving 12 bases between them. Germline CDR1 is LNHDA and CDR2 is SQIVND (reference sequence). This CDR3 is CASSWAGASGNTIYF. The DNA of the CDR3 is TGTGCCAGTAGTTGGGCAGGAGCGTCTGGAAACACCATATATTTT.

The rearrangement uses TRBV6-1 and TRBJ2-5, with a weak D call TRBD1 (5 bases). In germline, CDR1 is MNHNS, CDR2 SASEGT. The CDR3 consists of 15 residues. Trimming took off 3 bases at V and 0 bases at J, with 11 bases between the two ends. This CDR3 is CASSDLTENQETQYF. The CDR3 nucleotides read TGTGCCAGCAGTGACTTGACAGAGAACCAAGAGACCCAGTACTTC.

Details on this clone: One end of the junction fails to match germline, which may point to a read error. This CDR3 is also generated by other DNA sequences in the sample. The rearrangement joins TRBV29-1 to TRBJ1-1, with D possibly matching TRBD1 (6 bases). The CDR3 covers 15 residues. Per the germline V gene, CDR1 is SQVTM and CDR2 is ANQGSEA. CDR3 nucleotide sequence: TGCAGCGCCTACCAACCCGGGACAACGAACACTGAAGCTTTTTTT. Its protein product is CSAYQPGTTNTEAFF.

This clone was seen more than once but under ten times. The chain employs TRBV9 and TRBJ2-1, with a possible D match to TRBD2 (5 bases). Trimming took off 4 bases at V and 7 bases at J, with 15 bases between the two ends. The length of the CDR3 is 14 residues. Per germline, CDR1 SGDLS and CDR2 YYNGEE. The CDR3 sequence is CASSPNPRGNEQFF. The DNA for the CDR3 is TGTGCCAGCAGCCCAAACCCCCGAGGGAATGAGCAGTTCTTC.

The V call is TRBV6-1, the J call TRBJ2-5, with D possibly being TRBD2 (6 bases). Per germline, CDR1 MNHNS and CDR2 SASEGT. The V end lost 7 bases, the J end lost 2 bases, and 14 bases lay between the germline ends. This CDR3 comprises 14 residues. The CDR3 loop is CASTGLPRQETQYF. The DNA of the CDR3 is TGTGCCAGCACGGGACTGCCTAGGCAAGAGACCCAGTACTTC.

A word on this clone: This clone may be a read error of a much larger clone one base away. This sample also contains other DNA sequences that code for the same CDR3. The chain links TRBV7-9 to TRBJ2-7; D is uncertain. CDR1 is SEHNR and CDR2 is FQNEAQ in the germline V gene (reference sequence). CDR3 length: 13 residues. V was trimmed by 1 base and J by 6 bases, leaving 10 bases between them. The CDR3 here is CASSLGTRGEQYF. Written as DNA, the CDR3 is TGTGCCAGCAGCTTAGGGACGAGAGGCGAGCAGTACTTC.

This clone has a count of ten or more. The genes are TRBV6-4 and TRBJ2-6; D not resolved. Germline loops: CDR1 MRHNA, CDR2 SNTAGT. The CDR3 spans 15 residues. V dropped 0 bases and J dropped 3 bases, with 6 bases sitting between them. The CDR3 DNA is TGTGCCAGCAGTGACTCTTGGGGTGGGGCCAACGTCCTGACTTTC. Translation gives CASSDSWGGANVLTF.

Comments on this clone: The junction departs from germline at one end; a sequencing error may be responsible. The V call is TRBV27, the J call TRBJ2-7; D possibly corresponds to TRBD1 (5 bases). Germline V gives CDR1 MNHEY, CDR2 SMNVEV (reference sequence). The CDR3 extends over 14 amino acids. CDR3 bases: TGTGCCAGCAGTGCAACCGACAGTGCCTACGGGCAGTACTTC. Residues: CASSATDSAYGQYF.

This chain joins TRBV6-1 and TRBJ2-1; the match to TRBD2 covers 11 bases. Germline assignment: CDR1 MNHNS and CDR2 SASEGT. The CDR3 sequence is 16 residues long. J lost 8 bases, V lost 3 bases, and 9 bases had no gene match. The DNA of the CDR3 is TGTGCCAGCAGTGATTGGGCGATTAGCGGGAGGGATGAGCAGTTCTTC. It yields the protein CASSDWAISGRDEQFF.

CDR3 sequence: CASSLSGNTIYF. The CDR3 DNA is TGCGCCAGCAGCTTGTCTGGAAACACCATATATTTT. The rearrangement joins TRBV5-1 to TRBJ1-3, with no clear D. The V end lost 1 base, the J end lost 1 base, and 0 bases lay between the germline ends. This CDR3 is built from 12 residues. Looked up from germline, CDR1 is SGHRS and CDR2 is YFSETQ. Complete variable domain (other parts from reference TRBV5-1 and TRBJ1-3): KAGVTQTPRYLIKTRGQQVTLSCSPISGHRSVSWYQQTPGQGLQFLFEYFSETQRNKGNFPGRFSGRQFSNSRSEMNVSTLELGDSALYLCASSLSGNTIYFGEGSWLTVV.

The chain combines TRBV7-2 with TRBJ1-2; D unclear. Germline CDR1 is SGHTA and CDR2 is FQGNSA. CDR3 size: 12 residues. Trimming removed 1 base from V and 4 bases from J, with 4 bases in between. In DNA form, the CDR3 reads TGTGCCAGCAGCTTAGAATCCTATGGCTACACCTTC. It yields the protein CASSLESYGYTF. The full variable domain, completed using reference TRBV7-2 and TRBJ1-2, is GAGVSQSPSNKVTEKGKDVELRCDPISGHTALYWYRQSLGQGLEFLIYFQGNSAPDKSGLPSDRFSAERTGGSVSTLTIQRTQQEDSAVYLCASSLESYGYTFGSGTRLTVV.

The chain employs TRBV2 and TRBJ1-1; tentatively, D is TRBD1 (6 bases). V was cut by 5 bases and J by 1 base, with 14 bases left in between. Germline V gene lookup returns CDR1 SNHLY and CDR2 FYNNEI. The CDR3 is 15 amino acids. The CDR3 region is CASSPLRGANTEAFF. CDR3 nucleotides: TGTGCCAGCAGTCCCCTCAGGGGAGCGAACACTGAAGCTTTCTTT.

This chain links TRBV7-8 with TRBJ2-1; the D is unclear. Germline values: CDR1 SGHVS, CDR2 FQNEAQ. CDR3 size: 16 residues. Trimming pared 0 bases from V and 2 bases from J, leaving 11 bases between. CDR3 in amino acids: CASSLAEFLAYNEQFF. The CDR3 nucleotides are TGTGCCAGCAGCTTAGCGGAGTTCTTAGCCTACAATGAGCAGTTCTTC.

The chain joins TRBV5-1 to TRBJ2-1; 9 nucleotides align to TRBD1. The CDR3 has 15 residues. The germline gives CDR1 SGHRS, CDR2 YFSETQ. The V segment lost 0 bases and the J segment 4 bases; nucleotides outside the gene matches: 2. This chain's CDR3 is CASSLVGTGYNEQFF. The DNA for the CDR3 is TGCGCCAGCAGCTTGGTAGGGACAGGGTACAATGAGCAGTTCTTC. Looking up the rest from reference TRBV5-1 and TRBJ2-1 gives the full variable domain: KAGVTQTPRYLIKTRGQQVTLSCSPISGHRSVSWYQQTPGQGLQFLFEYFSETQRNKGNFPGRFSGRQFSNSRSEMNVSTLELGDSALYLCASSLVGTGYNEQFFGPGTRLTVL.

CDR3 amino acids: CASSRTQTNTGELFF. In nucleotides, the CDR3 is TGCGCCAGCAGCCGGACACAAACGAACACCGGGGAGCTGTTTTTT. The V and J genes are TRBV4-3 and TRBJ2-2, with D possibly being TRBD1 (5 bases). In germline, CDR1 is LGHNA, CDR2 YSLEER. This CDR3 region has 15 residues. The ends were cut back, 4 bases at V and 0 bases at J, with 9 bases in the middle.

The chain links TRBV29-1 to TRBJ2-7; no definite D call. Germline-derived CDR1 and CDR2 are SQVTM and ANQGSEA. V dropped 2 bases and J dropped 7 bases, with 18 bases sitting between them. The CDR3 is made up of 14 amino acids. DNA for the CDR3: TGCAGCGTTGAATTTAGCCATCTCCCGCGGGAGCAGTACTTC. Its protein is CSVEFSHLPREQYF.

This clone was recorded a few times. This chain joins TRBV6-5 and TRBJ1-2; D is perhaps TRBD1 (5 bases). Germline CDR1 MNHEY, CDR2 SVGAGI. The CDR3 covers 12 residues. V was clipped by 8 bases and J by 13 bases, with 20 bases between them. The CDR3 sequence: CASGTSHRGTTF. The CDR3 nucleotides are TGTGCCAGCGGAACCTCACACAGAGGGACCACCTTC.

The CDR3 protein is CSVGGTGSRPRVNEQFF. The DNA for the CDR3 is TGCAGCGTTGGTGGGACCGGGTCCCGGCCGCGTGTGAATGAGCAGTTCTTC. V is TRBV29-1 and J is TRBJ2-1, with D perhaps matching TRBD1 or TRBD2 (5 bases each). V lost 4 bases and J lost 7, with 26 bases in between. CDR1 and CDR2 (germline): SQVTM, ANQGSEA. The CDR3 runs to 17 residues.

V usage is TRBV9 and J usage is TRBJ1-4, with D possibly TRBD1 on 5 matching bases. CDR3 length: 16 amino acids. The germline V gene encodes CDR1 SGDLS and CDR2 YYNGEE. Trimming removed 2 bases at V and 0 bases at J, with 11 bases between. CDR3 loop: CASSVRDGATNEKLFF. CDR3 sequence (DNA): TGTGCCAGCAGCGTCCGGGACGGAGCAACTAATGAAAAACTGTTTTTT.

V is TRBV15 and J is TRBJ1-2; maybe TRBD1 (5 bases). Trimming removed 2 bases from V and 5 bases from J, with 12 bases in between. This CDR3 region has 14 residues. Germline V gene lookup returns CDR1 LNHNV and CDR2 YYDKDF (reference sequence). In DNA form, the CDR3 reads TGTGCCACCAGCAGACCTGGGACCGCTTATGGCTACACCTTC. It translates to CATSRPGTAYGYTF.

V and J are TRBV7-8 and TRBJ2-1, with D maybe TRBD1 (6 bases). Germline CDR1 is SGHVS and CDR2 is FQNEAQ. V was clipped by 2 bases and J by 7 bases, with 6 bases between them. The CDR3 is made up of 12 amino acids. This CDR3 reads CASSLTGNEQFF. Written as DNA, the CDR3 is TGTGCCAGCAGCTTAACAGGGAATGAGCAGTTCTTC.

The chain couples TRBV30 to TRBJ2-1, with 7 bases lining up with TRBD2. This CDR3 is built from 13 residues. V gave up 1 base and J gave up 4 bases; unmatched junction bases: 1. Germline V gene data show CDR1 as GTSNPN and CDR2 as SVGIG (reference sequence). CDR3 sequence (DNA): TGTGCCTGGAGTGGGGGGGGTTACAATGAGCAGTTCTTC. Its translation: CAWSGGGYNEQFF.

The J gene is TRBJ2-5, the V gene TRBV7-2; TRBD2 agrees at 7 bases. This CDR3 has 15 residues. V was clipped by 5 bases and J by 4 bases; unmatched bases: 10. The germline gives CDR1 SGHTA, CDR2 FQGNSA. This CDR3 is CASSPMGRVGETQYF. CDR3 DNA: TGTGCCAGCAGCCCAATGGGGAGGGTTGGAGAGACCCAGTACTTC.